These T cell receptor beta chains were read from a single sample in a study of control samples from healthy donors and cancer patients. Sequencing was performed with immunoSEQ multiplex PCR; in TCRdb, only in-frame clones are kept and a portion is missing. The sample lists around 250,000 clones; around 80% were seen once. The sequencing input was PBMCs. Receptors were obtained from a woman aged 55-69 years with lung cancer. Both conserved end residues are part of each CDR3. Fields, in order: clone size, J gene, V gene, D gene, CDR3 protein, CDR3 DNA. D genes are given only for firm matches. For some rows the clone size is stated as once, few or many, or as a class when expanded; others skip it.

NA	TRBJ1-2	TRBV11-2	NA	CASSLEGVGGYTF	TGTGCCAGCAGCTTAGAAGGGGTAGGAGGCTACACCTTC
NA	TRBJ2-5	TRBV5-4	NA	CASSFPDQETQYF	TGTGCCAGCAGCTTCCCCGATCAAGAGACCCAGTACTTC
NA	TRBJ1-2	TRBV5-4	TRBD1	CASSKGQGDYGYTF	TGTGCCAGCAGCAAGGGACAGGGGGACTATGGCTACACCTTC
NA	TRBJ1-2	TRBV6-5	TRBD1	CASLTGFIGGYTF	TGTGCCAGCCTGACAGGGTTTATCGGTGGCTACACCTTC
NA	TRBJ1-1	TRBV6-5	NA	CASSYDYSGDTEAFF	TGTGCCAGCAGTTACGACTACTCGGGGGACACTGAAGCTTTCTTT
NA	TRBJ2-5	TRBV10-3	TRBD1	CAIGQGNQETQYF	TGTGCCATCGGACAGGGCAACCAAGAGACCCAGTACTTC
NA	TRBJ1-5	TRBV19	TRBD1	CASSIWTGVDQPQHF	TGTGCCAGTAGTATATGGACAGGTGTCGATCAGCCCCAGCATTTT
NA	TRBJ2-3	TRBV6-5	TRBD2	CAARQSGGPQYF	TGTGCCGCCCGCCAGAGCGGGGGGCCGCAGTATTTT
NA	TRBJ1-1	TRBV7-8	NA	CASSLVGGNTEAFF	TGTGCCAGCAGCTTAGTTGGCGGGAACACTGAAGCTTTCTTT
few	TRBJ2-4	TRBV7-9	NA	CASSLDIAKNIQYF	TGTGCCAGCAGCTTAGACATAGCCAAAAACATTCAGTACTTC
NA	TRBJ2-1	TRBV18	NA	CASSRLQLSSYNEQFF	TGTGCCAGCTCACGATTACAGCTAAGCTCCTACAATGAGCAGTTCTTC
few	TRBJ2-1	TRBV5-1	TRBD1	CASGQGGYNEQFF	TGCGCCAGCGGACAGGGGGGATACAATGAGCAGTTCTTC
NA	TRBJ2-3	TRBV6-6	NA	CASQPVTGATDTQYF	TGTGCCAGCCAACCGGTAACGGGGGCTACAGATACGCAGTATTTT
NA	TRBJ2-7	TRBV10-1	TRBD1	CASSDSPWTGRTYEQYF	TGCGCCAGCAGTGATTCACCTTGGACAGGGAGGACCTACGAGCAGTACTTC
NA	TRBJ2-7	TRBV28	NA	CASSRDLYEQYF	TGTGCCAGCAGTAGGGACCTCTACGAGCAGTACTTC
NA	TRBJ2-7	TRBV5-1	TRBD1	CASQQGRSSYEQYF	TGCGCCAGTCAACAGGGGAGAAGCTCCTACGAGCAGTACTTC
NA	TRBJ1-5	TRBV28	NA	CASSLGDGGQPQHF	TGTGCCAGCAGTTTAGGGGATGGCGGCCAGCCCCAGCATTTT
few	TRBJ2-3	TRBV27	NA	CASSSVSDTQYF	TGTGCCAGCAGTTCCGTTTCAGATACGCAGTATTTT
few	TRBJ2-5	TRBV13	NA	CASSTRQRETQYF	TGTGCCAGCAGCACTCGACAGAGAGAGACCCAGTACTTC
NA	TRBJ2-7	TRBV12-3/TRBV12-4	NA	CASSSSLSYEQYF	TGTGCCAGCAGTTCATCTCTCTCCTACGAGCAGTACTTC
NA	TRBJ1-6	TRBV3-1/TRBV3-2	NA	CASSPRQSSYNSPLHF	TGTGCCAGCAGCCCCAGGCAGAGCTCCTATAATTCACCCCTCCACTTT
NA	TRBJ1-3	TRBV5-1	NA	CASSVAGTTGNTIYF	TGCGCCAGCAGCGTAGCAGGGACGACTGGAAACACCATATATTTT
NA	TRBJ2-1	TRBV3-1/TRBV3-2	TRBD2	CASSLAGTYNEQFF	TGTGCCAGCAGTCTAGCGGGGACCTACAATGAGCAGTTCTTC
NA	TRBJ1-5	TRBV6-4	NA	CASSEQENQPQHF	TGTGCCAGCAGTGAGCAGGAGAATCAGCCCCAGCATTTT
NA	TRBJ2-3	TRBV6-6	NA	CASSPRDSTDTQYF	TGTGCCAGCAGCCCCCGGGACAGCACAGATACGCAGTATTTT
NA	TRBJ2-7	TRBV5-1	TRBD1	CASSAGTASYEQYF	TGCGCCAGCAGCGCCGGGACAGCGTCCTACGAGCAGTACTTC
NA	TRBJ1-1	TRBV11-2	NA	CASSLLQHTEAFF	TGTGCCAGCAGCTTACTGCAGCACACTGAAGCTTTCTTT